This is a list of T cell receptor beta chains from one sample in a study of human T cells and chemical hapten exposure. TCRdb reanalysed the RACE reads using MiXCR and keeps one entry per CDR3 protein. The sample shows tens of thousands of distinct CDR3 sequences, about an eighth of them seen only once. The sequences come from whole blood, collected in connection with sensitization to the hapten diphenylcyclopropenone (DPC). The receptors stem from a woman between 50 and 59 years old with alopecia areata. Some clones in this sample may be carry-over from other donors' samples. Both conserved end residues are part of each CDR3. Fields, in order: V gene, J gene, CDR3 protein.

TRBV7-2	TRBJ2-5	CASSFWSGQETQYF
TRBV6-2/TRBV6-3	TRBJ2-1	CASSRLGNEQFF
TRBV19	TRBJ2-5	CASSIRREFSPETQYF
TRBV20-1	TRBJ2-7	CSAIPLAGGRTYEQYF
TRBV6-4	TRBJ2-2	CASRPPGGELFF
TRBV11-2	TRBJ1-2	CASSLVLDRVYCYTF
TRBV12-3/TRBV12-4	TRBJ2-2	CASSLEETELFF
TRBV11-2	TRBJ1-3	CASSSPRGAGNTIYF
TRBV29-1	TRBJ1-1	CSVRLQGLGTEAFF
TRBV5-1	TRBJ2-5	CASSGLVEETQYF
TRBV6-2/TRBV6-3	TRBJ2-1	CASSPTSNEQFF
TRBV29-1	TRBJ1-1	CSVETGVGTEAFF
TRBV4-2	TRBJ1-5	CASSHSDSRPQHF
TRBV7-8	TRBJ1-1	CASSSLQGESTEAFF
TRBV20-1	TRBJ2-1	CSARTSGNVRHEQFF
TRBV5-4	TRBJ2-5	CASSFGGRSETQYF
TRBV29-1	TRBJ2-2	CSAWRDNTGELFF
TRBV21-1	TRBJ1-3	CASSKGTAERNTIYF
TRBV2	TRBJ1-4	CASSGTANEKLFF
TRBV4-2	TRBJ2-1	CASRPGGPHNEQFF
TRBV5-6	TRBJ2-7	CASSLEGGGEAEQYF
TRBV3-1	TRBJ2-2	CASTDRGNTGELFF
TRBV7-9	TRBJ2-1	CASSAAGSSYNEQFF
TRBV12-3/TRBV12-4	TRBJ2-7	CASSWTGAYEQYF
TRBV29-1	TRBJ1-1	CSVHPGGDEAFF
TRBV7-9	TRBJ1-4	CASSVLQGGGEKLFF
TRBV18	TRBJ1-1	CASSREIQGRGTEAFF
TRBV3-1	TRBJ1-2	CASSPLRTGGYGYTF
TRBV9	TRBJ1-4	CASSVGGQPNEKLFF
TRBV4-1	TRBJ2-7	CASSQADRPTYEQYF
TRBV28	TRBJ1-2	CASSLTGGDGYTF
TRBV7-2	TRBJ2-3	CASRGADTQYF
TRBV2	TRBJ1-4	CASSPRRLNEKLFF
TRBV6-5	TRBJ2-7	CASSLLLGDEQYF
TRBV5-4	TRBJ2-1	CASSISREQFF
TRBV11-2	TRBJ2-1	CASKGLAGRTYNEQFF
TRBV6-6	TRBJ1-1	CASSPVTGRAFF
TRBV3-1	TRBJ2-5	CASSQGSGVETQYF
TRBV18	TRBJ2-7	CASSPRGSGSYEQYF
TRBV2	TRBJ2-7	CASETRTSGPYEQYF
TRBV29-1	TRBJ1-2	CSVENRDRGAQSYGYTF
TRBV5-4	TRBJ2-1	CASRVSRSYNEQFF
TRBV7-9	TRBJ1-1	CASSLGQTGTEAFF
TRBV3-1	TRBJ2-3	CASSLGLNLFTDTQYF
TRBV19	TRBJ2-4	CASTPPLGLAKNIQYF
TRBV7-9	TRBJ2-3	CASGPGVASTDTQYF
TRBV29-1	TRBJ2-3	CSVEDHLFRDTQYF
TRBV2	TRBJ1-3	CASSEDGGNTIYF
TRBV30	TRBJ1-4	CAWSSNRDGEKLFF